Presented here are 29 T cell receptor beta chains from one specimen sequenced in a study of human T cells and chemical hapten exposure (dated by TCRdb to the early 2020s). The intended sense of this specimen's time point label: patch test 2, 6 weeks after DPC sensitization. The treatment or condition label for this specimen denotes: therapeutic diphenylcyclopropenone sensitization with weekly scalp DPC. Library preparation was by RACE. TCRdb records NextSeq 500 as the sequencer. TCRdb reprocessed the public reads (quality trimming at Q25 with fastp, clone calling with MiXCR) and kept in-frame beta chains. Rows with a matching CDR3 protein are joined into one entry that keeps the most common DNA and genes. Within this sample are about 140,000 distinct CDR3 sequences, with around 11% of them counted one time only. Jointly, the top ten make up more than 1.1% of the sample. Sequenced material: whole blood, taken in connection with sensitization to the hapten diphenylcyclopropenone (DPC). These TCRs come from a woman aged 45 to 65 with alopecia areata. Some clones in this sample may be carry-over from other donors' samples.

This clonotype was seen more than once but under ten times. In nucleotides, the CDR3 is TGTGCCAGCAGGGTCGCCAGGGGAATGAACACTGAAGCTTTCTTT. This encodes CASRVARGMNTEAFF. The V call is TRBV28, the J call TRBJ1-1, with TRBD1 as a possible D gene (6 bases). CDR1 and CDR2 (germline): MDHEN, SYDVKM. CDR3 length equals 15 residues. V dropped 6 bases and J dropped 0 bases, with 14 bases sitting between them.

This clonotype has a handful of counts. This chain links TRBV19 with TRBJ2-7; 8 nucleotides match TRBD1. J gave up 0 bases and V 6 bases, and 4 bases lay outside the gene matches. Germline CDR1 reads LNHDA; CDR2 reads SQIVND (reference sequence). CDR3 length: 14 residues. CDR3 nucleotides: TGTGCCAGTAGACCGGACAGGGACTCCTACGAGCAGTACTTC. It translates to CASRPDRDSYEQYF.

This chain links TRBV5-5 with TRBJ2-7; 9 nucleotides align to TRBD2. Looked up from germline, CDR1 is SGHKS and CDR2 is YYEKEE (reference sequence). CDR3 length: 14 residues. Unmatched junction bases numbered 2, after V lost 0 bases and J lost 4 bases. CDR3 protein: CASSLVLAGYEQYF. The DNA for the CDR3 is TGTGCCAGCAGCTTGGTACTAGCGGGTTACGAGCAGTACTTC.

The V call is TRBV2, the J call TRBJ2-1; TRBD2 agrees at 10 bases. The CDR3 is made up of 14 amino acids. CDR1 and CDR2 (germline): SNHLY, FYNNEI. With V trimmed by 4 bases and J by 4 bases, 1 base remained unmatched. The CDR3 sequence is CASSVSGRYNEQFF. CDR3 bases: TGTGCCAGCAGTGTTAGCGGGAGGTACAATGAGCAGTTCTTC.

The chain couples TRBV29-1 to TRBJ2-5; D gene unclear. CDR1 is SQVTM and CDR2 is ANQGSEA in the germline V gene. The germline V and J ends were trimmed by 1 base and 9 bases, with 6 bases remaining between them. This CDR3 contains 10 residues. CDR3 sequence: CSVEVPAQYF. CDR3 coding DNA: TGCAGCGTTGAAGTACCCGCCCAGTACTTC. The entire variable domain, with the rest obtained from reference TRBV29-1 and TRBJ2-5, is as follows: SAVISQKPSRDICQRGTSLTIQCQVDSQVTMMFWYRQQPGQSLTLIATANQGSEATYESGFVIDKFPISRPNLTFSTLTVSNMSPEDSSIYLCSVEVPAQYFGPGTRLLVL.

The gene calls are TRBV20-1 and TRBJ2-1; D may be TRBD2 (5 bases). This CDR3 comprises 14 residues. Trimming removed 6 bases from V and 1 base from J, with 13 bases in between. CDR1 is DFQATT and CDR2 is SNEGSKA in the germline V gene (reference sequence). Written as DNA, the CDR3 is TGCAGTGCCCACCGGCGGGTATCCTACAATGAGCAGTTCTTC. It translates to CSAHRRVSYNEQFF.

The CDR3 is CSARDRGSHSNQPQHF. In nucleotides, the CDR3 is TGCAGTGCTAGGGACAGGGGCTCCCATAGCAATCAGCCCCAGCATTTT. The chain couples TRBV20-1 to TRBJ1-5, with TRBD1 matching over 9 bases. CDR3 length: 16 amino acids. The germline CDR1 and CDR2 sequences are DFQATT and SNEGSKA (reference sequence). The junction had 6 bases not matched to a gene; V was cut back by 3 bases and J by 0 bases.

Here the CDR3 DNA reads TGCGCCAGCAGCCCCGGGACATCTTACTACAATGAGCAGTTCTTC. Amino acids: CASSPGTSYYNEQFF. V usage is TRBV4-1 and J usage is TRBJ2-1, with D perhaps TRBD1 (6 bases). Germline V gene sequence: CDR1 MGHRA, CDR2 YSYEKL. V was shortened by 4 bases and J by 3 bases, with 13 bases between the two germline ends. The length of the CDR3 is 15 residues.

This clonotype was seen at least ten times. This chain links TRBV28 with TRBJ2-7, with unresolved D. V lost 8 bases and J 2 bases, leaving 13 bases between the germline ends. The length of the CDR3 is 13 residues. CDR1 and CDR2 from the germline V gene are MDHEN and SYDVKM. In DNA form, the CDR3 reads TGTGCCAGCGGCGCAGGTCTCCCCTACGAGCAGTACTTC. Protein product: CASGAGLPYEQYF.

Notes on this clonotype: At one end, the junction sequence differs from germline, possibly due to a read error. V is TRBV4-2 and J is TRBJ2-1, with D maybe TRBD1 (6 bases). Germline CDR1 is LGHNA and CDR2 is YNFKEQ. The CDR3 extends over 13 amino acids. The CDR3 reads CASSQDSRQGFSF. The CDR3 bases are TGTGCCAGCAGCCAAGATAGCCGCCAGGGGTTCTCCTTC.

This rearrangement joins TRBV20-1 to TRBJ2-7; 13 bases map to TRBD2. This CDR3 region has 16 residues. CDR1 and CDR2 (germline): DFQATT, SNEGSKA (reference sequence). V trimming: 4 bases; J trimming: 0 bases; junction bases outside the gene matches: 6. DNA of the CDR3: TGCAGTGCTAAGACTAGCGGGAGGTCGGGCTCCTACGAGCAGTACTTC. As protein: CSAKTSGRSGSYEQYF.

Many counts were recorded for this clonotype. A junction end diverges from the germline sequence, so it may reflect a read error. The chain is built from TRBV10-2 and TRBJ2-1, with D possibly being TRBD1 or TRBD2 (5 bases each). The CDR3 covers 12 residues. CDR1 and CDR2 from the germline V gene are WSHSY and SAAADI. The CDR3 sequence is CASSGFSRGDDF. CDR3 DNA: TGCGCCAGCAGTGGTTTTTCACGAGGGGACGATTTC.

This clonotype was counted between two and nine times. The chain combines TRBV9 with TRBJ2-7; TRBD1 might be the D (5 bases). Trimming shortened V by 1 base and J by 9 bases, and 17 bases separated the two germline ends. The V gene's germline CDR1 is SGDLS and CDR2 YYNGEE. The CDR3 length is 14 residues. The CDR3 spells CASSVRPTEARQYF. The CDR3 DNA sequence: TGTGCCAGCAGCGTAAGGCCGACAGAGGCCCGGCAGTACTTC.

Concerning this clonotype: A much larger clone lies a single base off, so this may be a read error. The chain links TRBV7-2 to TRBJ2-5, with 7 nucleotides matching TRBD2. The CDR3 covers 13 residues. Looked up from germline, CDR1 is SGHTA and CDR2 is FQGNSA. V gave up 4 bases and J gave up 9 bases; unmatched junction bases: 8. This chain's CDR3 is CASSSQRDGSQYF. DNA for the CDR3: TGTGCCAGCAGCTCGCAGCGGGATGGGTCCCAGTACTTC. The full variable domain, in which reference TRBV7-2 and TRBJ2-5 provide the parts outside the CDR3, is GAGVSQSPSNKVTEKGKDVELRCDPISGHTALYWYRQSLGQGLEFLIYFQGNSAPDKSGLPSDRFSAERTGGSVSTLTIQRTQQEDSAVYLCASSSQRDGSQYFGPGTRLLVL.

In regard to this clonotype: At one of its ends the junction is not consistent with the germline gene, which may arise from a read error. This chain joins TRBV4-1 and TRBJ2-5, with TRBD1 as a possible D gene (6 bases). CDR1 is MGHRA, CDR2 YSYEKL, per germline. The CDR3 is 16 amino acids. The CDR3 sequence: CASSQGGPGSQQTQYF. DNA for the CDR3: TGCGCCAGCAGCCAAGGGGGGCCAGGATCCCAACAGACCCAGTACTTC.

The chain couples TRBV5-1 to TRBJ2-1; the match to TRBD2 covers 8 bases. Trimming took 4 bases from V and 6 from J; bases not matched to a gene: 6. The CDR3 contains 14 residues. The germline CDR1 and CDR2 sequences are SGHRS and YFSETQ. For the CDR3, the DNA is TGCGCCAGCAGCCTTGGGACTAGTGGCAATGAGCAGTTCTTC. Its protein is CASSLGTSGNEQFF.

The CDR3 spells CASSPRGQGSRGSPLHF. The CDR3 region has the DNA TGTGCCAGCTCACCACGGGGACAGGGATCACGGGGTTCACCCCTCCACTTT. The genes are TRBV18 and TRBJ1-6; 9 nucleotides agree with TRBD1. This CDR3 has 17 amino acids. Germline lookup yields CDR1 KGHSH and CDR2 LQKENI. V shed 1 base and J 9 bases; nucleotides not matched to a gene: 10.

V gene TRBV10-3 combines with J gene TRBJ1-1; D gene unclear. The CDR3 consists of 15 residues. CDR1 is ENHRY and CDR2 is SYGVKD in the germline V gene. V was pared by 0 bases and J by 0 bases, with 8 bases between. The CDR3 loop reads CAISESNTVNTEAFF. DNA for the CDR3: TGTGCCATCAGTGAGTCGAATACAGTGAACACTGAAGCTTTCTTT.

As DNA, the CDR3 is TGTGCCAGCAGCTTATACGGGGGAACAGATACGCAGTATTTT. It is translated as CASSLYGGTDTQYF. The chain carries TRBV7-9 and TRBJ2-3; D possibly corresponds to TRBD2 (6 bases). V dropped 2 bases and J dropped 3 bases, with 9 bases sitting between them. Germline assignment: CDR1 SEHNR and CDR2 FQNEAQ (reference sequence). This CDR3 is 14 amino acids long.

This clonotype was picked up a small number of times. V usage is TRBV28 and J usage is TRBJ2-3; D is ambiguous. CDR1 MDHEN and CDR2 SYDVKM come from the germline V gene. V shed 6 bases and J shed 5 bases, with 12 bases lying between them. The CDR3 covers 13 residues. The CDR3 nucleotides read TGTGCCAGCAGCGACTCTTATAGAGATACGCAGTATTTT. Translating it yields CASSDSYRDTQYF.

This clonotype occurred a few times. DNA for the CDR3: TGTGCCAGCAGTTTATTGGGCGCCGGGGAGCTGTTTTTT. This encodes CASSLLGAGELFF. The rearrangement joins TRBV28 to TRBJ2-2; D unresolved. CDR1 is MDHEN and CDR2 is SYDVKM in the germline V gene. The CDR3 runs 13 residues. V lost 1 base and J 6 bases, leaving 6 bases between the germline ends.

This clonotype was seen many times. J is TRBJ1-2 and V is TRBV7-3, with 10 bases aligning to TRBD1. The CDR3 runs 13 residues. Germline-derived CDR1 and CDR2 are SGHTA and FQGTGA. Trimming at V came to 4 bases and at J to 6 bases, leaving 2 bases not matched to a gene. The CDR3, as DNA: TGTGCCAGCAGCTCCGGGACAGGGGATGGCTACACCTTC. It yields the protein CASSSGTGDGYTF.

This clonotype has more than one count but fewer than ten. The V and J genes are TRBV2 and TRBJ1-5; D perhaps matches TRBD1 (5 bases). The ends were cut back, 6 bases at V and 2 bases at J, with 14 bases in the middle. Per the germline V gene, CDR1 is SNHLY and CDR2 is FYNNEI. CDR3 length: 15 amino acids. The CDR3 here is CASRTGRAGNQPQHF. The CDR3 DNA reads as TGTGCCAGCAGAACAGGAAGGGCTGGCAATCAGCCCCAGCATTTT.

The table lists this clonotype with many counts. CDR3 DNA: TGTGCCAGCAGTCGGGACAGATTGAACACTGAAGCTTTCTTT. Amino acids: CASSRDRLNTEAFF. This sequence joins TRBV2 and TRBJ1-1, with 7 bases aligning to TRBD1. Germline V gene sequence: CDR1 SNHLY, CDR2 FYNNEI. V shed 5 bases and J 0 bases; nucleotides not matched to a gene: 3. This CDR3 region has 14 residues. The complete variable domain, with remaining parts taken from reference TRBV2 and TRBJ1-1, reads EPEVTQTPSHQVTQMGQEVILRCVPISNHLYFYWYRQILGQKVEFLVSFYNNEISEKSEIFDDQFSVERPDGSNFTLKIRSTKLEDSAMYFCASSRDRLNTEAFFGQGTRLTVV.

This clonotype was detected a few times. V usage is TRBV28 and J usage is TRBJ2-7; the match to TRBD1 covers 9 bases. Trimming took 2 bases from V and 1 from J; bases not matched to a gene: 3. The CDR3 has 15 amino acids. The V gene's germline CDR1 is MDHEN and CDR2 SYDVKM. For the CDR3, the DNA is TGTGCCAGCAGTTTAAGGGGACAGGGTTCCTACGAGCAGTACTTC. Translated, it gives CASSLRGQGSYEQYF.

This rearrangement joins TRBV3-2 to TRBJ2-5; the table calls TRBD2, which could not be checked here. TRBV3-2 is described as a pseudogene. The CDR3 extends over 20 amino acids. The CDR3 sequence: CASSQDTRPGTSGRQSAQYF. For the CDR3, the DNA is TGTGCCAGCAGCCAAGATACCCGTCCCGGGACTAGCGGGAGGCAGTCGGCCCAGTACTTC.

This clonotype was counted only a few times. The V call is TRBV29-1, the J call TRBJ1-5; 9 nucleotides line up with TRBD1. CDR1 and CDR2 (germline): SQVTM, ANQGSEA. The ends lost 4 bases at V and 4 bases at J; junction bases unmatched: 2. The CDR3 totals 13 residues. As DNA, the CDR3 is TGCAGCGTTGGGGACAGGGTTAATCAGCCCCAGCATTTT. Translation: CSVGDRVNQPQHF.

This clonotype turned up a few times. J is TRBJ2-5 and V is TRBV7-6, with D possibly matching TRBD2 (5 bases). The CDR3 length is 14 residues. The germline V gene encodes CDR1 SGHVS and CDR2 FNYEAQ. The V gene lost 6 bases and the J gene lost 7 bases, with 18 bases spanning the gap. The DNA for the CDR3 is TGTGCCAGCAGTTCCTCCCGGTCAAGCGGGACCCAGTACTTC. It yields the protein CASSSSRSSGTQYF. The full variable domain, with the rest looked up from reference TRBV7-6 and TRBJ2-5, is GAGVSQSPRYKVTKRGQDVALRCDPISGHVSLYWYRQALGQGPEFLTYFNYEAQQDKSGLPNDRFSAERPEGSISTLTIQRTEQRDSAMYRCASSSSRSSGTQYFGPGTRLLVL.

This clonotype was detected a few times. This chain uses TRBV7-6 with TRBJ1-5; tentatively, D is TRBD1 (5 bases). The CDR3 has 13 amino acids. From germline, CDR1 is SGHVS and CDR2 FNYEAQ. Trimming removed 5 bases from V and 9 bases from J, with 14 bases in between. The DNA of the CDR3 is TGTGCCAGCAGCCAGGACAAGCCGGGGCCCCAGCATTTT. This translates into CASSQDKPGPQHF. Drawing the rest from reference TRBV7-6 and TRBJ1-5, the complete variable domain is GAGVSQSPRYKVTKRGQDVALRCDPISGHVSLYWYRQALGQGPEFLTYFNYEAQQDKSGLPNDRFSAERPEGSISTLTIQRTEQRDSAMYRCASSQDKPGPQHFGDGTRLSIL.